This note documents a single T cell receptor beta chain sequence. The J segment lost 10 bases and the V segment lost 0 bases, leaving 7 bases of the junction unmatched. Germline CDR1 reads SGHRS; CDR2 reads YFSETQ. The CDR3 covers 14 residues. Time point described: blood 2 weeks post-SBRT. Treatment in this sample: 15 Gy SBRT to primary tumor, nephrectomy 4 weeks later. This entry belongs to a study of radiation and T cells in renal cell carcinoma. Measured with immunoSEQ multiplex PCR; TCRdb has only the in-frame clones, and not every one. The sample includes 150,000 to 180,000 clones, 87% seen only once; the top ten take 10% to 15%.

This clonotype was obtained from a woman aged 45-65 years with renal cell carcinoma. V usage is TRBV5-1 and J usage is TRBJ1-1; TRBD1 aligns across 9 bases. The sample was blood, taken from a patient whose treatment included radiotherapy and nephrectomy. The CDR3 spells CASSLEGQGVLAFF. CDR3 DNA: TGCGCCAGCAGCTTGGAGGGACAGGGAGTTTTAGCTTTCTTT.